The clone carrying this T cell receptor beta chain was observed at least ten times. These data are taken from a study of human T cells and chemical hapten exposure. Time point in this sample: pre-sensitization, week 0. This sample's treatment: therapeutic diphenylcyclopropenone sensitization with weekly scalp DPC. Authors' methods: Samples held a median of around 100,000 TCRs, range about 20,000–700,000. Using its own MiXCR run on the RACE reads, TCRdb lists one record per CDR3 protein. The V and J calls reflect TCRdb's pipeline rather than the authors' work. Of some 330,000 distinct CDR3 sequences listed, about 5% are singletons. CDR3 length: 12 amino acids. V lost 4 bases, J lost 6 bases, and 9 bases lay in between. Germline CDR1 DFQATT, CDR2 SNEGSKA (reference sequence).

V and J are TRBV20-1 and TRBJ1-4; a weak D match, TRBD1 (5 bases). This TCR was sampled from a woman aged 18-29 years with alopecia areata. Some clones in this sample may be carry-over from other donors' samples. The material was whole blood, obtained in connection with sensitization to the hapten diphenylcyclopropenone (DPC). The CDR3 bases are TGCAGTGCTACCCCAGGGTATGAAAAACTGTTTTTT. Its translation: CSATPGYEKLFF.